This TCR beta chain appears in the sequencing data of a study of blood T cell repertoires in COVID-19. As processed by the authors: Nucleated cell number was recorded as an estimate derived from reference gene primer amplification. Profiled with immunoSEQ multiplex PCR; TCRdb holds only in-frame clones, not every one. The V and J calls and the clone size are those of that table, but D and trimming were determined from the DNA. In the table there are about 83,000 clones, 87% of which are singletons. Trimming took off 3 bases at V and 3 bases at J, with 9 bases between the two ends. The V gene's germline CDR1 is MNHEY and CDR2 SVGAGI. The CDR3 totals 14 residues.

The sequence came from a woman aged 45-65 years with active or convalescent COVID-19. The V and J genes are TRBV6-5 and TRBJ1-5, with D unresolved. The sequenced sample was peripheral blood. CDR3 sequence: CASSYQVSNQPQHF. CDR3 bases: TGTGCCAGCAGTTATCAGGTGTCCAATCAGCCCCAGCATTTT.